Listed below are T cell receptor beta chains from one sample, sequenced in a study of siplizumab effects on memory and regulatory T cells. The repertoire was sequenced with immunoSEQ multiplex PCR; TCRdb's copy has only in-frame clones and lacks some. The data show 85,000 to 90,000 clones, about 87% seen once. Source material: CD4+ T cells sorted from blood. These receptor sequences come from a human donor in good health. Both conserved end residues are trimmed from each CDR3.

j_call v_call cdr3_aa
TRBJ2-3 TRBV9 ASSPLGDTQY
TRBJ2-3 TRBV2 ASLNKPGLAGGGTDTQY
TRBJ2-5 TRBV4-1 ASSQDLDRKETQY
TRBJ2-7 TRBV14 ASSLHRDPSQGEQY
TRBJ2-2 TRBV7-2 ASSSIPRLAGGELF
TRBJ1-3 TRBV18 ASSPGRSSGNTIY
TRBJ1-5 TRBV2 ASTTGSHQPQH
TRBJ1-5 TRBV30 AWRRTGASNQPQH
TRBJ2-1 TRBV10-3 AISENGNNEQF
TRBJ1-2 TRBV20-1 SARAGITYT
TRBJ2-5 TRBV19 ASSRNKYQETQY
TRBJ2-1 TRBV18 ASSLQREGSSEQF
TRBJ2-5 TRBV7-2 ASSLGRDETQY
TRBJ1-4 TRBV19 ASSTSATNEKLF
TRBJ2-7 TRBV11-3 ASSLTSTHEQY
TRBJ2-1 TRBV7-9 ASRAGQGNEQF
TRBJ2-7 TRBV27 ASSRNTGYEQY
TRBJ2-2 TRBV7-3 ASSLLGYTGELF
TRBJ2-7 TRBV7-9 ASSLGGREYSGSVEQY
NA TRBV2 ASSDAQGEDTQH
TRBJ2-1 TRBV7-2 ASRGMHNEQF
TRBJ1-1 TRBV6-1 ASSERTGNTEAF
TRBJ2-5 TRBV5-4 ASSLQGRGLETQY
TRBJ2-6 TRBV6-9 ASSNREPYDKVG
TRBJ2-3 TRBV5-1 ASSPLAGGDTQY
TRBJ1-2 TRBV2 ASSPAVGRQLANYGYT
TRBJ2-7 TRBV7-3 ASSLYGGGYEQY
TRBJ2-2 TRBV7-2 ASSTANTGELF
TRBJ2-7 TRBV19 ASSPDSGGREQY
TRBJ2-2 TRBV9 ASSTRVGDTGELF
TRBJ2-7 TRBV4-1 ASSQVRTKSFEQY
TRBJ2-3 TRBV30 AWSVLGRASGTDTQY
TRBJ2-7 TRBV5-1 ASSIGSGRDYEQY
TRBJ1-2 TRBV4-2 ASSQAGDYGYT
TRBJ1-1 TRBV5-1 ASSLDAGSRTEAF
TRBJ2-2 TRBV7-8 ASSLGSYTGELF
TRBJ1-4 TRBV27 ASSSGLTEKLF
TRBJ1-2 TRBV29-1 SVVGSGILYGYT
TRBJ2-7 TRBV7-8 ASSLSNYEQY
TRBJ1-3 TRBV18 ASSPRQGKAGNTIY
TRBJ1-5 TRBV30 AWSLTGANQPQH
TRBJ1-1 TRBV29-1 SVTGNPMNTEAF
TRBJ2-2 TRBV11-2 ASSTPRGPGELF
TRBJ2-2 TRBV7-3 ASSYGLAGELF
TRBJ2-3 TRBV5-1 ASSGSREADTQY
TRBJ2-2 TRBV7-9 ASSSRQGASGELF
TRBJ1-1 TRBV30 AWERGRYTEAF
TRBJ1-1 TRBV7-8 ASSSEQVEVNTEAF
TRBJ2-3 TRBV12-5 ASKSSTDTQY
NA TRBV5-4 ASSLELAGSYEQY
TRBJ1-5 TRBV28 ASSFRGQTSNQPQH
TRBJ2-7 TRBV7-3 ASSQQGSGEQY
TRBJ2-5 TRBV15 ATRRGGRQTQY
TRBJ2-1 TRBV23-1 ASTKGSSYNEQF
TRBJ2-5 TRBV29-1 SVGRDQETQY
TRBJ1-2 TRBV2 ASSEGRGRLGYT
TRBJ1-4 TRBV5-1 ASSSGTGVNEKLF
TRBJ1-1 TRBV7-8 ASSFRHGTTEAF
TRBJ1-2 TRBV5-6 ASSLLAGTTSYGYT